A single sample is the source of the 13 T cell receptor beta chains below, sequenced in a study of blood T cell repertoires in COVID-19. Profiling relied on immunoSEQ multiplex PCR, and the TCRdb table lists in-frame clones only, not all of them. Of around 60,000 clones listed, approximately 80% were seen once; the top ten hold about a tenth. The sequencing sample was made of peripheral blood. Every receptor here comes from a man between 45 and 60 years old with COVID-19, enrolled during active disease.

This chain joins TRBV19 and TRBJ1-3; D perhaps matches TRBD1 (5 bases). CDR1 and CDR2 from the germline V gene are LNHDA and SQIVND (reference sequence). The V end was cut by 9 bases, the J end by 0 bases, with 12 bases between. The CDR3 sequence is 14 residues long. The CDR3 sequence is CASTDRISGNTIYF. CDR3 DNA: TGTGCCAGCACCGACAGAATCTCTGGAAACACCATATATTTT. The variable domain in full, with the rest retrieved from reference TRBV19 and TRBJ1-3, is DGGITQSPKYLFRKEGQNVTLSCEQNLNHDAMYWYRQDPGQGLRLIYYSQIVNDFQKGDIAEGYSVSREKKESFPLTVTSAQKNPTAFYLCASTDRISGNTIYFGEGSWLTVV.

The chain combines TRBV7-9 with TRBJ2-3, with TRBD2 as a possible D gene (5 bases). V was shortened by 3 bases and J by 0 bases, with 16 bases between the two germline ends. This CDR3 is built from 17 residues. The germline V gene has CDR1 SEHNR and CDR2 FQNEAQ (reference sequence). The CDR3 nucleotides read TGTGCCAGCAGCTTCCCCGTTTTAGCGACCAGCACAGATACGCAGTATTTT. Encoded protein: CASSFPVLATSTDTQYF.

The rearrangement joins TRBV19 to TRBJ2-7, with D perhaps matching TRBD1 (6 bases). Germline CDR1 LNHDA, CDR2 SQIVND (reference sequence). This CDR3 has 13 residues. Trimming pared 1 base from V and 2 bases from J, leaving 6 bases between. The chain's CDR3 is CASSIGTAYEQYF. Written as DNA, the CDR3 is TGTGCCAGTAGTATAGGGACAGCCTACGAGCAGTACTTC.

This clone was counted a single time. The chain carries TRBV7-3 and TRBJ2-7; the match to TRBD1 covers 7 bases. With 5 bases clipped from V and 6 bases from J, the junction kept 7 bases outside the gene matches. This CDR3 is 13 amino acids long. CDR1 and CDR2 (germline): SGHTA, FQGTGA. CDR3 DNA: TGTGCCAGCAGCAGAGACAGGGTAGGCGAGCAGTACTTC. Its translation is CASSRDRVGEQYF.

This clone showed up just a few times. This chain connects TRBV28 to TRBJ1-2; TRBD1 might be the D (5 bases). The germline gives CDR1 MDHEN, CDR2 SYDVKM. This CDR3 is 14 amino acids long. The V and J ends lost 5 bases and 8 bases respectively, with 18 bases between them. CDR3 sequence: CASSPPRGALGYTF. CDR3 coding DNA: TGTGCCAGCAGTCCACCTCGCGGGGCACTCGGCTACACCTTC.

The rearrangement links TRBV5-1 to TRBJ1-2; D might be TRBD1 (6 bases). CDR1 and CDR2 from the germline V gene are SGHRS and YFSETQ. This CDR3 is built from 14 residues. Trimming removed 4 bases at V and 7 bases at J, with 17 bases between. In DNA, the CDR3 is TGCGCCAGCAGCATGGGGGCCATTTCCGGTGGCTACACCTTC. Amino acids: CASSMGAISGGYTF.

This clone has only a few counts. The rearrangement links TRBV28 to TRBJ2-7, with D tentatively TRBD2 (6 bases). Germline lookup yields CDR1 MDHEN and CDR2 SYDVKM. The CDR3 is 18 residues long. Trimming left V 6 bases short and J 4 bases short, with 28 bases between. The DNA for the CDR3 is TGTGCCAGCAGACCTCCCCGTAGCGGAAGCCTCCGTCATTACGAGCAGTACTTC. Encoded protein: CASRPPRSGSLRHYEQYF.

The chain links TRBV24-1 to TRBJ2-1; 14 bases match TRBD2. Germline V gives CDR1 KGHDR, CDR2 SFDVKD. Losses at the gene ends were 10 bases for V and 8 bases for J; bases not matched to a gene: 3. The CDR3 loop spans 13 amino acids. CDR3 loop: CATGTSGSYEQFF. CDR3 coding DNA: TGTGCCACTGGGACTAGCGGGAGCTATGAGCAGTTCTTC.

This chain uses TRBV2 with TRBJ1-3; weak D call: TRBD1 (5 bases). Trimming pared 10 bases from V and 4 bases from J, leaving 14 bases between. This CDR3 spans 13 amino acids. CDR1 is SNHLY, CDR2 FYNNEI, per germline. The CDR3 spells CAIRRGTGNTIYF. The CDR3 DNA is TGTGCCATCAGAAGGGGAACGGGAAACACCATATATTTT. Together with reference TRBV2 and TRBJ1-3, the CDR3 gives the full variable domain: EPEVTQTPSHQVTQMGQEVILRCVPISNHLYFYWYRQILGQKVEFLVSFYNNEISEKSEIFDDQFSVERPDGSNFTLKIRSTKLEDSAMYFCAIRRGTGNTIYFGEGSWLTVV.

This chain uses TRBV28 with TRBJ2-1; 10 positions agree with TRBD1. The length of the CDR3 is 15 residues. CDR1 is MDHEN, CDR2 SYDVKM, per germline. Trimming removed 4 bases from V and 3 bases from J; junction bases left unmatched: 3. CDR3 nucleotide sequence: TGTGCCAGCAGTTCCGGACAGGGGGACTACAATGAGCAGTTCTTC. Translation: CASSSGQGDYNEQFF. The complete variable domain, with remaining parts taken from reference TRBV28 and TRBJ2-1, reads DVKVTQSSRYLVKRTGEKVFLECVQDMDHENMFWYRQDPGLGLRLIYFSYDVKMKEKGDIPEGYSVSREKKERFSLILESASTNQTSMYLCASSSGQGDYNEQFFGPGTRLTVL.

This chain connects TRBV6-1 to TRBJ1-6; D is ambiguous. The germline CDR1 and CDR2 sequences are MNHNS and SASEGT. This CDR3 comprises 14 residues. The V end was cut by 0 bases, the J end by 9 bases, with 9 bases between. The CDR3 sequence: CASSEAVTSSPLHF. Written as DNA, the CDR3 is TGTGCCAGCAGTGAAGCTGTGACATCTTCACCCCTCCACTTT.

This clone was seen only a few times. The CDR3, as DNA: TGTGCCAGTAGTATGAAACTAGAGGGCTACGAGCAGTACTTC. Residues: CASSMKLEGYEQYF. The chain uses TRBV19 and TRBJ2-7, with a weak D call TRBD2 (5 bases). Germline V gene sequence: CDR1 LNHDA, CDR2 SQIVND (reference sequence). V was shortened by 3 bases and J by 3 bases, with 12 bases between the two germline ends. This CDR3 is built from 14 residues.

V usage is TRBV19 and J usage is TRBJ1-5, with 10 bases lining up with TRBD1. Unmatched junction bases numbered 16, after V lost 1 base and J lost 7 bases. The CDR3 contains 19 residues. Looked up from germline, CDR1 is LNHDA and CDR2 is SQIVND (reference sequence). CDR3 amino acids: CASSIVAPGQGNRRQPQHF. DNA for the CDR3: TGTGCCAGTAGTATAGTGGCCCCGGGACAGGGGAATAGGAGGCAGCCCCAGCATTTT.